The 21 T cell receptor beta chains in this list originate from one sample, sequenced in a study of blood T cell repertoires in COVID-19. The repertoire was sequenced with immunoSEQ multiplex PCR; TCRdb's copy has only in-frame clones and lacks some. The sample carries 210,000 or so clones, more than 70% recorded once. The sequencing input was PBMCs or T cells enriched from blood (not recorded which). These receptors came from a woman in her thirties or forties with acute COVID-19.

The chain uses TRBV19 and TRBJ2-4; 7 bases are a match to TRBD2. V was pared by 5 bases and J by 8 bases, with 6 bases of the junction left unmatched. The CDR3 extends over 13 amino acids. Germline V gene sequence: CDR1 LNHDA, CDR2 SQIVND (reference sequence). CDR3 residues: CASSYRGRDIQYF. CDR3 nucleotide sequence: TGTGCCAGTAGTTATAGAGGGAGGGACATTCAGTACTTC.

The chain uses TRBV6-6 and TRBJ1-2; a weak D match, TRBD1 (5 bases). The CDR3 sequence is 13 residues long. Germline CDR1 and CDR2: MNHNY and SVGAGI (reference sequence). V dropped 4 bases and J dropped 8 bases, with 14 bases sitting between them. CDR3 bases: TGTGCCAGCAGTTTTGCGGGGGAGCTAGGCTACACCTTC. It yields the protein CASSFAGELGYTF.

Turning to this clone: Other DNA sequences of this sample code for an identical CDR3. The chain employs TRBV7-2 and TRBJ1-1; D remains ambiguous. The germline V gene has CDR1 SGHTA and CDR2 FQGNSA. V was shortened by 3 bases and J by 1 base, with 6 bases between the two germline ends. This CDR3 has 13 residues. The CDR3 here is CASSFTRNTEAFF. The CDR3 nucleotides read TGTGCCAGCAGCTTCACCAGGAACACTGAAGCTTTCTTT.

The chain has TRBV12-3 or TRBV12-4 and TRBJ1-2, with D unclear. V lost 2 bases to trimming and J lost 8 bases, with 12 bases between them. The CDR3 covers 13 residues. The CDR3, as DNA: TGTGCCAGCAGTTTATGGCGGAGCGAAGGCTACACCTTC. It codes for CASSLWRSEGYTF.

This chain connects TRBV18 to TRBJ1-2; 10 nucleotides match TRBD1. The ends lost 5 bases at V and 7 bases at J; junction bases unmatched: 10. Germline V gene data show CDR1 as KGHSH and CDR2 as LQKENI. The CDR3 runs 15 residues. The CDR3 DNA reads TGTGCCAGCTCATCGCACGGGACAGGGGAATCTGGCTACACCTTC. Amino acids: CASSSHGTGESGYTF.

Of note for this clone: A much larger clone lies a single base off, so this may be a read error. J is TRBJ2-2 and V is TRBV7-8, with 8 positions matching TRBD1. The CDR3 loop spans 18 amino acids. Germline-derived CDR1 and CDR2 are SGHVS and FQNEAQ. CDR3 sequence reads: CVSSLASQQGVVTGELFF. CDR3 nucleotides: TGTGTCAGCAGCTTAGCGAGTCAACAGGGGGTGGTTACCGGGGAGCTGTTTTTT.

The chain has TRBV5-8 and TRBJ2-2, with TRBD1 matching 9 bases. Germline lookup yields CDR1 SGHTS and CDR2 YDEGEE. V was pared by 4 bases and J by 3 bases, with 13 bases of the junction left unmatched. This CDR3 has 18 residues. The CDR3 spells CASSPGQGRIEYTGELFF. The CDR3 DNA is TGTGCCAGCAGCCCGGGACAGGGTCGTATAGAGTACACCGGGGAGCTGTTTTTT.

This clone showed up just a few times. Other DNA sequences in the same sample also yield this CDR3. This chain links TRBV30 with TRBJ1-5; a possible D gene is TRBD1 (5 bases). The CDR3 is made up of 13 amino acids. V was clipped by 5 bases and J by 1 base, with 9 bases between them. Germline V CDR1 and CDR2: GTSNPN, SVGIG (reference sequence). Here the CDR3 DNA reads TGTGCCTGGGGGACTGGGAGCAATCAGCCCCAGCATTTT. Its translation is CAWGTGSNQPQHF.

This clone came up a few times. The chain uses TRBV27 and TRBJ1-3; 7 nucleotides align to TRBD1. CDR3 length: 14 residues. Germline lookup yields CDR1 MNHEY and CDR2 SMNVEV (reference sequence). The J segment lost 3 bases and the V segment lost 6 bases, leaving 5 bases of the junction unmatched. CDR3 amino acids: CASSLRGLGNTIYF. The CDR3 nucleotides read TGTGCCAGCAGCCTGAGGGGGCTTGGAAACACCATATATTTT.

The table lists this clone with a count of one. The chain employs TRBV7-2 and TRBJ2-7; 9 bases map to TRBD1. This CDR3 comprises 15 residues. The J segment lost 4 bases and the V segment lost 1 base, leaving 5 bases of the junction unmatched. Per the germline V gene, CDR1 is SGHTA and CDR2 is FQGNSA. Written as DNA, the CDR3 is TGTGCCAGCAGCTTAGATTGGACAGGGGTTTACGAGCAGTACTTC. Its protein is CASSLDWTGVYEQYF.

The chain is built from TRBV5-4 and TRBJ2-2; TRBD1 matches 9 bases. Germline V gene data show CDR1 as SGHNT and CDR2 as YYREEE (reference sequence). The V gene end was trimmed by 6 bases and the J gene end by 5 bases; junction bases not matched to a gene: 8. This CDR3 region has 15 residues. The CDR3 loop is CASTTGQGLTGELFF. Written as DNA, the CDR3 is TGTGCCAGCACCACAGGACAGGGGTTAACCGGGGAGCTGTTTTTT. The whole variable domain, remainder taken from reference TRBV5-4 and TRBJ2-2, is ETGVTQSPTHLIKTRGQQVTLRCSSQSGHNTVSWYQQALGQGPQFIFQYYREEENGRGNFPPRFSGLQFPNYSSELNVNALELDDSALYLCASTTGQGLTGELFFGEGSRLTVL.

The J gene is TRBJ2-5, the V gene TRBV2; TRBD2 matches 9 bases. The CDR3 sequence is 12 residues long. Per germline, CDR1 SNHLY and CDR2 FYNNEI. CDR3 sequence: CAGGREGETQYF. The CDR3 region has the DNA TGTGCTGGCGGGCGGGAGGGGGAGACCCAGTACTTC.

V gene TRBV5-1 combines with J gene TRBJ2-7, with 16 bases fitting TRBD2. From germline, CDR1 is SGHRS and CDR2 YFSETQ. The CDR3 spans 18 residues. Germline trimming cut 2 bases from V and 3 bases from J; bases unmatched to any gene: 8. The CDR3 sequence: CASSFLGTSGGAVYEQYF. Written as DNA, the CDR3 is TGCGCCAGCAGCTTCCTAGGGACTAGCGGGGGGGCGGTCTACGAGCAGTACTTC. The full variable domain, its missing parts supplied by reference TRBV5-1 and TRBJ2-7, is KAGVTQTPRYLIKTRGQQVTLSCSPISGHRSVSWYQQTPGQGLQFLFEYFSETQRNKGNFPGRFSGRQFSNSRSEMNVSTLELGDSALYLCASSFLGTSGGAVYEQYFGPGTRLTVT.

This clone was detected only once. J is TRBJ1-4 and V is TRBV2, with 10 positions matching TRBD1. The CDR3 runs 15 residues. The germline gives CDR1 SNHLY, CDR2 FYNNEI. Trimming removed 7 bases from V and 7 bases from J; junction bases left unmatched: 9. CDR3 amino acids: CASKRQGAESEKLFF. For the CDR3, the DNA is TGTGCCAGCAAGCGACAGGGGGCTGAGAGTGAAAAACTGTTTTTT.

The chain has TRBV7-2 and TRBJ1-1; D is unclear. Germline CDR1 and CDR2: SGHTA and FQGNSA. Trimming shortened V by 0 bases and J by 8 bases, and 7 bases separated the two germline ends. The CDR3 length is 12 residues. CDR3 in amino acids: CASSLAFREAFF. The DNA for the CDR3 is TGTGCCAGCAGCTTAGCGTTCAGAGAAGCTTTCTTT.

The J gene is TRBJ2-6, the V gene TRBV7-3, with a weak D call TRBD2 (6 bases). From germline, CDR1 is SGHTA and CDR2 FQGTGA. The CDR3 covers 15 residues. V shed 8 bases and J shed 0 bases, with 11 bases lying between them. The CDR3 protein is CASSGGDSGANVLTF. Here the CDR3 DNA reads TGTGCCAGCTCAGGAGGGGACTCTGGGGCCAACGTCCTGACTTTC.

A single count supports this clone. The J gene is TRBJ1-6, the V gene TRBV2; 8 nucleotides match TRBD1. CDR1 is SNHLY, CDR2 FYNNEI, per germline. The V segment lost 6 bases and the J segment 4 bases; nucleotides outside the gene matches: 8. This CDR3 is built from 16 residues. CDR3: CASRDQTGDYNSPLHF. In nucleotides, the CDR3 is TGTGCCAGCAGGGATCAGACAGGGGATTATAATTCACCCCTCCACTTT. Complete variable domain (other parts from reference TRBV2 and TRBJ1-6): EPEVTQTPSHQVTQMGQEVILRCVPISNHLYFYWYRQILGQKVEFLVSFYNNEISEKSEIFDDQFSVERPDGSNFTLKIRSTKLEDSAMYFCASRDQTGDYNSPLHFGNGTRLTVT.

The chain links TRBV7-2 to TRBJ2-3; 7 positions agree with TRBD2. The CDR3 runs to 15 residues. In germline, CDR1 is SGHTA, CDR2 FQGNSA. The V gene end was trimmed by 5 bases and the J gene end by 1 base; junction bases not matched to a gene: 6. In DNA, the CDR3 is TGTGCCAGCAGCACGCGACTAGCAGGCACAGATACGCAGTATTTT. Its protein product is CASSTRLAGTDTQYF.

The rearrangement links TRBV6-5 to TRBJ2-1; D ambiguous. The V end was cut by 4 bases, the J end by 4 bases, with 5 bases between. This CDR3 comprises 12 residues. Germline CDR1 reads MNHEY; CDR2 reads SVGAGI. CDR3: CASSSVYNEQFF. As DNA, the CDR3 is TGTGCCAGCAGTTCCGTATACAATGAGCAGTTCTTC.

This clone was counted a few times. This sequence joins TRBV6-5 and TRBJ2-5; 7 bases are shared with TRBD2. The germline gives CDR1 MNHEY, CDR2 SVGAGI. The V and J ends lost 6 bases and 2 bases, in that order; junction bases with no gene match: 6. The CDR3 is made up of 14 amino acids. The CDR3: CASRGTGGQETQYF. The CDR3 bases are TGTGCCAGCAGGGGGACGGGGGGTCAAGAGACCCAGTACTTC.

The chain links TRBV5-4 to TRBJ2-7, with 7 bases aligning to TRBD1. V was pared by 2 bases and J by 3 bases, with 5 bases of the junction left unmatched. Germline V gives CDR1 SGHNT, CDR2 YYREEE (reference sequence). CDR3 length equals 14 residues. The CDR3 sequence: CASSLGGELYEQYF. The CDR3 coding sequence is TGTGCCAGCAGCTTAGGGGGCGAGCTCTACGAGCAGTACTTC.